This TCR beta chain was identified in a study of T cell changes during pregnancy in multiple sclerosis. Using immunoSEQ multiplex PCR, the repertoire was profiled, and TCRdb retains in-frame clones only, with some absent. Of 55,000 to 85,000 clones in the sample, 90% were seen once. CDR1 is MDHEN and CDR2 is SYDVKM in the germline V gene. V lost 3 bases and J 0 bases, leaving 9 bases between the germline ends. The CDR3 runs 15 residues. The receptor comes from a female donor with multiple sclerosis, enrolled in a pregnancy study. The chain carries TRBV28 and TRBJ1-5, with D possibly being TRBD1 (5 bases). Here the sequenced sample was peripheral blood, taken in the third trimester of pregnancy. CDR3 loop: CASSLTVNSNQPQHF. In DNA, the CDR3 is TGTGCCAGCAGTTTGACAGTCAATAGCAATCAGCCCCAGCATTTT.